The 16 T cell receptor beta chains below all came from one sample that was sequenced in a study of T-cell memory formation after mild COVID-19. TCRdb itself ran the 5' RACE reads through MiXCR, one entry per CDR3 protein. Found here are roughly 300,000 distinct CDR3 sequences, approximately 8% of them singletons; the top ten hold around a fifth. The sample comprised PBMCs or a T cell subset sorted from them (not recorded which). These receptors originate from a man aged 18 to 35 who had mild COVID-19 (a few samples of this study predate the infection). Cell type and time point are not known.

V usage is TRBV20-1 and J usage is TRBJ2-1, with 12 bases lining up with TRBD2. V dropped 3 bases and J dropped 9; count of bases not matched to a gene: 6. The CDR3 runs 14 residues. The germline V gene encodes CDR1 DFQATT and CDR2 SNEGSKA (reference sequence). The CDR3 DNA follows: TGCAGTGCTAGGGCTAGCGGGGGGGCGGTTGAGCAGTTCTTC. It yields the protein CSARASGGAVEQFF.

This clonotype was seen a few times. This chain connects TRBV6-2 or TRBV6-3 to TRBJ2-7; D is uncertain. Germline-derived CDR1 and CDR2 are MNHEY and SVGEGT. This CDR3 has 16 amino acids. The ends were cut back, 0 bases at V and 2 bases at J, with 14 bases in the middle. The CDR3, as DNA: TGTGCCAGCAGTTACTCTCCGGGCCCGGGCCCCTACGAGCAGTACTTC. It is translated as CASSYSPGPGPYEQYF.

This clonotype has a handful of counts. J is TRBJ2-1 and V is TRBV4-3, with 8 nucleotides matching TRBD1. The CDR3 totals 14 residues. Germline V CDR1 and CDR2: LGHNA, YSLEER. J lost 9 bases, V lost 3 bases, and 7 bases had no gene match. Here the CDR3 reads CASSHRGQLAEQFF. As DNA, the CDR3 is TGCGCCAGCAGCCACAGGGGGCAACTAGCTGAGCAGTTCTTC.

This clonotype was seen more than once but under ten times. The chain is built from TRBV6-5 and TRBJ1-2; possible D gene TRBD1, 6 bases. The V gene's germline CDR1 is MNHEY and CDR2 SVGAGI. This CDR3 has 14 residues. Trimming pared 2 bases from V and 8 bases from J, leaving 15 bases between. The CDR3 reads CASSYGLGGGGYTF. The CDR3 DNA reads TGTGCCAGCAGTTACGGCCTCGGGGGCGGGGGCTACACCTTC.

The gene calls are TRBV30 and TRBJ1-2, with D possibly matching TRBD1 (5 bases). Between the trimmed V and J ends, which lost 2 bases and 2 bases, there was a span of 12 bases. Germline V CDR1 and CDR2: GTSNPN, SVGIG (reference sequence). The CDR3 is 14 residues long. CDR3 sequence (DNA): TGTGCCTGGAGTCCCGGGGGTTGGAACTATGGCTACACCTTC. Amino acid sequence: CAWSPGGWNYGYTF.

This clonotype was picked up many times. This chain joins TRBV20-1 and TRBJ1-2; the match to TRBD1 covers 11 bases. The ends lost 3 bases at V and 5 bases at J; junction bases unmatched: 8. Germline assignment: CDR1 DFQATT and CDR2 SNEGSKA (reference sequence). The length of the CDR3 is 15 residues. As DNA, the CDR3 is TGCAGTGCTAGTTCCGGGACAGGGGGACGGTATGGCTACACCTTC. Its translation: CSASSGTGGRYGYTF.

The chain recombines TRBV20-1 with TRBJ2-7; 11 bases map to TRBD1. Germline assignment: CDR1 DFQATT and CDR2 SNEGSKA (reference sequence). The junction had 2 bases not matched to a gene; V was cut back by 0 bases and J by 7 bases. The CDR3 runs 13 residues. CDR3 coding DNA: TGCAGTGCTAGAGATGGACAGGGGGCGGAGCAGTACTTC. It translates to CSARDGQGAEQYF.

In its sample, this clonotype was seen many times. The chain combines TRBV12-3 or TRBV12-4 with TRBJ1-1; 7 bases are shared with TRBD1. This CDR3 has 17 residues. V trimming: 1 base; J trimming: 1 base; junction bases outside the gene matches: 9. CDR3 in DNA: TGTGCCAGCAGTTTAGAAGGGACAGCGGGGACGAACACTGAAGCTTTCTTT. This gives the protein CASSLEGTAGTNTEAFF.

The V gene is TRBV5-1, the J gene TRBJ1-5; the D is unclear. Germline CDR1 is SGHRS and CDR2 is YFSETQ. The germline V and J ends were trimmed by 4 bases and 2 bases, with 10 bases remaining between them. The CDR3 totals 14 residues. The CDR3 DNA follows: TGCGCCAGCAGCCCGTCTCCTGGCAATCAGCCCCAGCATTTT. It is translated as CASSPSPGNQPQHF.

This clonotype was seen a handful of times. V usage is TRBV24-1 and J usage is TRBJ2-1; D possibly corresponds to TRBD1 (5 bases). Germline CDR1 is KGHDR and CDR2 is SFDVKD. The CDR3 contains 13 residues. Deletions cut 7 bases from V and 9 bases from J, with 15 bases between. The DNA of the CDR3 is TGTGCCACCAGCCATACGGACAAGGGTGAGCAGTTCTTC. Amino acids: CATSHTDKGEQFF.

The sample holds many counts of this clonotype. The V and J genes are TRBV7-9 and TRBJ2-5; TRBD1 aligns across 7 bases. CDR3 length: 14 amino acids. V lost 5 bases, J lost 3 bases, and 6 bases stayed unmatched. The germline V gene encodes CDR1 SEHNR and CDR2 FQNEAQ (reference sequence). CDR3 in amino acids: CASSPGQNKETQYF. The CDR3 DNA reads as TGTGCCAGCAGCCCGGGACAGAACAAAGAGACCCAGTACTTC.

The sample holds a few counts of this clonotype. The chain carries TRBV4-1 and TRBJ1-4; D may be TRBD1 (5 bases). The CDR3 is 16 residues long. Germline loops: CDR1 MGHRA, CDR2 YSYEKL. The germline V and J ends were trimmed by 4 bases and 5 bases, with 17 bases remaining between them. CDR3 in amino acids: CASSPNRDGLNEKLFF. CDR3 in DNA: TGCGCCAGCAGCCCGAATCGGGACGGACTAAATGAAAAACTGTTTTTT.

V is TRBV11-3 and J is TRBJ2-1; 14 bases line up with TRBD2. The junction had 5 bases not matched to a gene; V was cut back by 5 bases and J by 5 bases. The germline CDR1 and CDR2 sequences are SGHNT and YENEEA. The CDR3 covers 16 residues. CDR3 amino acids: CASSGRTSGGNNEQFF. In DNA form, the CDR3 reads TGTGCCAGCAGCGGCCGGACTAGCGGGGGGAACAATGAGCAGTTCTTC.

The chain links TRBV27 to TRBJ2-3; D perhaps matches TRBD2 (5 bases). There are 13 residues in the CDR3. V lost 8 bases, J lost 2 bases, and 11 bases lay in between. Germline CDR1 reads MNHEY; CDR2 reads SMNVEV (reference sequence). CDR3 residues: CASGSLDTDTQYF. The CDR3 DNA reads as TGTGCCAGCGGGAGTCTAGACACAGATACGCAGTATTTT.

This sequence joins TRBV18 and TRBJ2-7; no reliable D call. CDR1 and CDR2 from the germline V gene are KGHSH and LQKENI. Trimming left V 1 base short and J 1 base short, with 11 bases between. The CDR3 contains 15 residues. The CDR3: CASSPQGGGSYEQYV. Written as DNA, the CDR3 is TGTGCCAGCTCACCACAGGGCGGTGGGTCCTACGAGCAGTACGTC.

This clonotype was counted ten times or more. This sequence joins TRBV4-3 and TRBJ2-1; D is perhaps TRBD1 (7 bases). Trimming left V 2 bases short and J 4 bases short, with 12 bases between. Germline V gene data show CDR1 as LGHNA and CDR2 as YSLEER. This CDR3 spans 15 amino acids. The CDR3 DNA follows: TGCGCCAGCAGCCAACACCAGGGGGGATACAATGAGCAGTTCTTC. This gives the protein CASSQHQGGYNEQFF.